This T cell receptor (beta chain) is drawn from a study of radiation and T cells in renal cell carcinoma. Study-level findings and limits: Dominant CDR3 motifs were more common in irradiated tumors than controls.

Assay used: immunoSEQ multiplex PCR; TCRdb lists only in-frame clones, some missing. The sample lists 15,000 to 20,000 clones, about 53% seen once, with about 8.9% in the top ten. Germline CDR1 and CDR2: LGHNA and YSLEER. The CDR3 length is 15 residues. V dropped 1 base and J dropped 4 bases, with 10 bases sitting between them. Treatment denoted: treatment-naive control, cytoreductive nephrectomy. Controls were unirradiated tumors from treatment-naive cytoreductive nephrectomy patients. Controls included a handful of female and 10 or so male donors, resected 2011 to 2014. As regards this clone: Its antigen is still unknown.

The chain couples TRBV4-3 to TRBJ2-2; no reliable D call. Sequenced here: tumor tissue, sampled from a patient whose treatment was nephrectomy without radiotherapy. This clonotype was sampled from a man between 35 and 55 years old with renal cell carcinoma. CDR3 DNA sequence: TGCGCCAGCAGCCAAGCCCTGACCGTCACCGGGGAGCTGTTTTTT. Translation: CASSQALTVTGELFF.